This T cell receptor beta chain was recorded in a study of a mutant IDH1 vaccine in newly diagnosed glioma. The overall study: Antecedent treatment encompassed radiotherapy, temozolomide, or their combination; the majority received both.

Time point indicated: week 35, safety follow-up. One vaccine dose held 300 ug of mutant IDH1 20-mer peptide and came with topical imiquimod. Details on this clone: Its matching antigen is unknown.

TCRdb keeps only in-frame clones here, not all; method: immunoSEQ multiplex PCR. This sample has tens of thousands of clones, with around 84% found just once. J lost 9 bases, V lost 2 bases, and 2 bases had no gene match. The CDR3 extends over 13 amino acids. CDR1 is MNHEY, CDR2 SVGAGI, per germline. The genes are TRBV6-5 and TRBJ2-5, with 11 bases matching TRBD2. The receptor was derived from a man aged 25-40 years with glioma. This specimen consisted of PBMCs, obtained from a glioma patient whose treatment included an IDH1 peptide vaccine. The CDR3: CASSYLAGGPQYF. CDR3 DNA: TGTGCCAGCAGTTACCTAGCGGGGGGTCCCCAGTACTTC.